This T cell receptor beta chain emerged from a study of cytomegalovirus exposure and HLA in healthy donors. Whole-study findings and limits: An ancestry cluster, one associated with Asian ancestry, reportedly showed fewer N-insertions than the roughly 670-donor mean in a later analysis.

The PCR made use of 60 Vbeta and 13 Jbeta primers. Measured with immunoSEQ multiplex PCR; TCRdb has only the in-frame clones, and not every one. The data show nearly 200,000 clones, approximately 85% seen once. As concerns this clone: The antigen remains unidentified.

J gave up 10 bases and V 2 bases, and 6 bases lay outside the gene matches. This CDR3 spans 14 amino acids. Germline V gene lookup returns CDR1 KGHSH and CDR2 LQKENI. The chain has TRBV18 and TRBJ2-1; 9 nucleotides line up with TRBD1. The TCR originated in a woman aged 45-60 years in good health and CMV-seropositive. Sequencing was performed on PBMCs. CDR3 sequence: CASSPEGQGGEQFF. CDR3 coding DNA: TGTGCCAGCTCACCAGAGGGACAGGGAGGGGAGCAGTTCTTC. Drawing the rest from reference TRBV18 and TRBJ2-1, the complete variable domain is NAGVMQNPRHLVRRRGQEARLRCSPMKGHSHVYWYRQLPEEGLKFMVYLQKENIIDESGMPKERFSAEFPKEGPSILRIQQVVRGDSAAYFCASSPEGQGGEQFFGPGTRLTVL.